This T cell receptor (beta chain) originates from a study of T cells after somatic rescue of genetic block. Sequencing was performed with immunoSEQ multiplex PCR; in TCRdb, only in-frame clones are kept and a portion is missing. This repertoire shows 70,000 to 85,000 clones, more than 75% found once; its top ten account for about 3%. There are 13 residues in the CDR3. Germline V gene data show CDR1 as SGHVS and CDR2 as FNYEAQ. Deletions cut 1 base from V and 8 bases from J, with 9 bases between. Sequenced material: peripheral blood mononuclear cells (PBMCs). The clonotype was recovered from a young man. V gene TRBV7-6 combines with J gene TRBJ2-1; D call uncertain. CDR3 bases: TGTGCCAGCAGCTTAGGGCCCGGCGATGAGCAGTTCTTC. Protein product: CASSLGPGDEQFF.